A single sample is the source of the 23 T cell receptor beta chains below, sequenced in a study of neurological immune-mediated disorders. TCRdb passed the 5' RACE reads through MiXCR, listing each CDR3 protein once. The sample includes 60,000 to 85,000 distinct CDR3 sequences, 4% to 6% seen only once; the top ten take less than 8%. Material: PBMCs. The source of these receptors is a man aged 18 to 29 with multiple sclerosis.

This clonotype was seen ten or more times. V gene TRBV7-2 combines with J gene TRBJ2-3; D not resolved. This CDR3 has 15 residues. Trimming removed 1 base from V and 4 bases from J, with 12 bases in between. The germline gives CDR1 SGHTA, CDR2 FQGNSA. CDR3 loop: CASSLEGITADTQYF. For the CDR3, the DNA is TGTGCCAGCAGCTTAGAAGGGATAACGGCAGATACGCAGTATTTT.

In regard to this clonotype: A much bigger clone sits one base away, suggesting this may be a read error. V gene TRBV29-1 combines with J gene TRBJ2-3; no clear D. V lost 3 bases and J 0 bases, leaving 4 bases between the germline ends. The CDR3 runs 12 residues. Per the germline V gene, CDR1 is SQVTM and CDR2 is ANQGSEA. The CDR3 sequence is CSVDTSTDTQYF. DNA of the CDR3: TGCAGCGTTGACACTAGCACAGATACGCAGTATTTT.

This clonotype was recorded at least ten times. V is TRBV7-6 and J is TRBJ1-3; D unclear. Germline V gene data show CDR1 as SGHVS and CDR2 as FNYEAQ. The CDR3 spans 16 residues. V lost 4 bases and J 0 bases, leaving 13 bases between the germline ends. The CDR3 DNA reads TGTGCCAGCAGCTCTATATACCGGAGCTCTGGAAACACCATATATTTT. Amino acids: CASSSIYRSSGNTIYF.

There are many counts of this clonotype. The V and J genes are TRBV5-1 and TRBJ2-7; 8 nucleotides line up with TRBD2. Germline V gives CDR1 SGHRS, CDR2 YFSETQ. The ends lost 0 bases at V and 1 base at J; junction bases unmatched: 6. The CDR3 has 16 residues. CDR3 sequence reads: CASSLDGGGTSYEQYF. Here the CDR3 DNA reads TGCGCCAGCAGCTTGGACGGCGGGGGGACATCCTACGAGCAGTACTTC.

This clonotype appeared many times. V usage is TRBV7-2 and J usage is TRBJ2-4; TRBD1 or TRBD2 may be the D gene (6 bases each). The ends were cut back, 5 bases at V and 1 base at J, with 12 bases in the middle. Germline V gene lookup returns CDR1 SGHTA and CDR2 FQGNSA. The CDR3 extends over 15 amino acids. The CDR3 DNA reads TGTGCCAGCAGCCTAGGGGGGCTGGCCAAAAACATTCAGTACTTC. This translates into CASSLGGLAKNIQYF.

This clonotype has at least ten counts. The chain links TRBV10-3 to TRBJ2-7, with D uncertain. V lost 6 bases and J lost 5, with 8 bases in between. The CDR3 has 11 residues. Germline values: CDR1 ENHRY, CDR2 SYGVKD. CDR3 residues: CAIRKVNEQYF. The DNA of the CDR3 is TGTGCCATCAGAAAGGTAAACGAGCAGTACTTC.

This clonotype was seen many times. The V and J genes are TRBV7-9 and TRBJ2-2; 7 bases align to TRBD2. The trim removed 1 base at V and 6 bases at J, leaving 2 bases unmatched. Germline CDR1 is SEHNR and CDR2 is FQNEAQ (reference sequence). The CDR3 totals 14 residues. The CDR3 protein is CASSLGLAAGELFF. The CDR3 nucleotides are TGTGCCAGCAGCTTAGGTCTAGCGGCCGGGGAGCTGTTTTTT.

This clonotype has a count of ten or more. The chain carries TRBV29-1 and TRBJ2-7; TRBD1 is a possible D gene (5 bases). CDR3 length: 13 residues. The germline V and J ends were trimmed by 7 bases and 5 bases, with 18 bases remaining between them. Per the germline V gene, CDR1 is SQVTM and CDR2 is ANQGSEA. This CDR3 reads CSAGWGRRDEQYF. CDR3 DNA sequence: TGCAGCGCCGGGTGGGGCAGGCGCGACGAGCAGTACTTC.

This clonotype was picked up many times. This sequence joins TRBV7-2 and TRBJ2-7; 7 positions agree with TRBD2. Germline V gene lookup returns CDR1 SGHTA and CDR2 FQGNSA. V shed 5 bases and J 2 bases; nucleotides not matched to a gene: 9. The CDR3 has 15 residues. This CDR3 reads CASSLRGTKAYEQYF. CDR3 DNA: TGTGCCAGCAGCCTACGGGGGACTAAAGCCTACGAGCAGTACTTC.

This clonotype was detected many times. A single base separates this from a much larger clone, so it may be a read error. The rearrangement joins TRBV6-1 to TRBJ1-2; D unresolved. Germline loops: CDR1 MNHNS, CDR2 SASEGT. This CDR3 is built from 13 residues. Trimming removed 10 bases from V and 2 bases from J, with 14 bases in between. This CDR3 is CATLGERNYGYTF. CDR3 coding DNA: TGTGCCACCCTTGGGGAACGAAACTATGGCTACACCTTC.

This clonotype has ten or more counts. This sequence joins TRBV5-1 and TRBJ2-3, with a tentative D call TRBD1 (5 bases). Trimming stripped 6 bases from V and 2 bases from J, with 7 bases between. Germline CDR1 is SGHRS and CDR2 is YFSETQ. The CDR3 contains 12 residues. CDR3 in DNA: TGCGCCAGCATGGACAACACAGATACGCAGTATTTT. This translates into CASMDNTDTQYF.

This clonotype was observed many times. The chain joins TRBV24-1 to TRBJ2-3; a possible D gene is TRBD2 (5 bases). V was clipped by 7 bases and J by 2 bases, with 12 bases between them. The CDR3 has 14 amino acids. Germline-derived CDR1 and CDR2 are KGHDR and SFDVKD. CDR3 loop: CATSEGGSTDTQYF. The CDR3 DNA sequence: TGTGCCACCAGCGAGGGCGGGTCCACAGATACGCAGTATTTT.

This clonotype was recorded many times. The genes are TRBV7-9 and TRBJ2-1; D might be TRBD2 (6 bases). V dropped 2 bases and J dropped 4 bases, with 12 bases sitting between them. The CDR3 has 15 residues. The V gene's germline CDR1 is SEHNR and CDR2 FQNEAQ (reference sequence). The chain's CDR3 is CASSLTSSAYNEQFF. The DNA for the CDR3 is TGTGCCAGCAGCTTAACATCTAGCGCTTACAATGAGCAGTTCTTC.

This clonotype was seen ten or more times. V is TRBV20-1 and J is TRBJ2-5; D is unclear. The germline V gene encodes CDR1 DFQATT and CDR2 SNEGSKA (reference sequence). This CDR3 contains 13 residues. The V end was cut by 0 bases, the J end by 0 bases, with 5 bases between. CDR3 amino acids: CSARDSHQETQYF. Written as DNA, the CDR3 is TGCAGTGCTAGAGATTCCCACCAAGAGACCCAGTACTTC.

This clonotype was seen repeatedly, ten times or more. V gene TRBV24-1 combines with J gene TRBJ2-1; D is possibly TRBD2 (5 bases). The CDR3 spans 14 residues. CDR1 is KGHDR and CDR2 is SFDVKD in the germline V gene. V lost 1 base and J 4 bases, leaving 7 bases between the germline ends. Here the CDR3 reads CATSDFRGYNEQFF. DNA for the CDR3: TGTGCCACCAGTGATTTTCGCGGGTACAATGAGCAGTTCTTC.

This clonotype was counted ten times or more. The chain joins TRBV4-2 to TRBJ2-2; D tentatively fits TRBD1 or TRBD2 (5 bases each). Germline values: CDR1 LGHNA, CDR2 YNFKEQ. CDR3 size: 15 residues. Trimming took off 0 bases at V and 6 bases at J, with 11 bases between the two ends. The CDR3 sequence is CASSQDFLGAGELFF. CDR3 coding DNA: TGTGCCAGCAGCCAAGATTTTTTGGGGGCCGGGGAGCTGTTTTTT.

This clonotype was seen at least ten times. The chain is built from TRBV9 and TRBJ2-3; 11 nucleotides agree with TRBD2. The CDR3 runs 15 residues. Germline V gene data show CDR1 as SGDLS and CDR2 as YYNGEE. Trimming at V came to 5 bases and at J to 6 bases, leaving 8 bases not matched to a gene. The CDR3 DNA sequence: TGTGCCAGCAGTTTTAGCGGGGGGGCCTTCGATACGCAGTATTTT. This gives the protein CASSFSGGAFDTQYF.

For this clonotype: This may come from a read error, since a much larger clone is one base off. The CDR3 sequence: CASRDKQGGDTQYF. The CDR3 nucleotides read TGCGCCAGCAGAGATAAGCAGGGGGGCGATACGCAGTATTTT. The chain carries TRBV5-1 and TRBJ2-3; a weak D match, TRBD1 (7 bases). With 5 bases removed from V and 6 bases from J, the gap between germline ends came to 16 bases. Germline loops: CDR1 SGHRS, CDR2 YFSETQ. The CDR3 is made up of 14 amino acids.

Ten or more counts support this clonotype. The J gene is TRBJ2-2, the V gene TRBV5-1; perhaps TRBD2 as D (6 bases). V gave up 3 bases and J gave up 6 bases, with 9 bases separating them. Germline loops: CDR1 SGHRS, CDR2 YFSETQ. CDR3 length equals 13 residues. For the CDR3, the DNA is TGCGCCAGCAGCTCGGAGGGGTCCGGGGAGCTGTTTTTT. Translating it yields CASSSEGSGELFF.

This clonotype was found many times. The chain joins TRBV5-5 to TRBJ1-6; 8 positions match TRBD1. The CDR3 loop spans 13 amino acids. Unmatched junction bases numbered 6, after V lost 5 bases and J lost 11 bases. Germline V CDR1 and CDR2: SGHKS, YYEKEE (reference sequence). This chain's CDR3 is CASSSDRAAPLHF. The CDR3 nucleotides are TGTGCCAGCAGTTCGGACAGGGCGGCACCCCTCCACTTT. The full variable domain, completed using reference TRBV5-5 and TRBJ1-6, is DAGVTQSPTHLIKTRGQQVTLRCSPISGHKSVSWYQQVLGQGPQFIFQYYEKEERGRGNFPDRFSARQFPNYSSELNVNALLLGDSALYLCASSSDRAAPLHFGNGTRLTVT.

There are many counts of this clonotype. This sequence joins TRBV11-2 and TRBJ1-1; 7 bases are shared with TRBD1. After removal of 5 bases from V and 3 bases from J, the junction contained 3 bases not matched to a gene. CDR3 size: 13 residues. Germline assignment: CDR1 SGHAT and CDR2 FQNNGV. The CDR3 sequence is CASSVDRDTEAFF. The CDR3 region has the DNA TGTGCCAGCAGCGTCGACAGGGACACTGAAGCTTTCTTT.

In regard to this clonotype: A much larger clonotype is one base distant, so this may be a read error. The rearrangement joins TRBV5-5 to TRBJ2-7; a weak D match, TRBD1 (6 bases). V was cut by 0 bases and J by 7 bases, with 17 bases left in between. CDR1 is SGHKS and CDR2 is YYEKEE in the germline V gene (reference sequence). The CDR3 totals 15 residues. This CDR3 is CASSLVTGVGKEQYF. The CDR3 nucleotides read TGTGCCAGCAGCTTGGTGACAGGAGTCGGGAAAGAGCAGTACTTC.

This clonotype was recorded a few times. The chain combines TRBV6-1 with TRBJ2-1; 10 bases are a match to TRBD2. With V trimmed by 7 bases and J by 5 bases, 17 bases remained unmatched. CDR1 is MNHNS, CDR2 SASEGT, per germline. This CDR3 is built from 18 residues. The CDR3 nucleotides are TGTGCCAGCACTGTTTCGGTTTTAGCGGGAGGCAGGGACAATGAGCAGTTCTTC. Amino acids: CASTVSVLAGGRDNEQFF.